The 17 T cell receptor beta chains presented below share a single source sample, sequenced in a study of identical twins. TCRdb fed the 5' RACE reads into MiXCR, producing one record per CDR3 protein. The repertoire holds about 490,000 distinct CDR3 sequences, with approximately 14% as singletons. These data were likewise used in another study, on yellow fever vaccine responses in identical twins.

Sequencing used CD4+ T cells sorted from blood. These receptors came from a woman under 30 in good health.

With respect to this clonotype: A much larger clone is a single base away; this may be a read error. The V and J genes are TRBV5-1 and TRBJ2-2, with a tentative D call TRBD1 (5 bases). The CDR3 is made up of 14 amino acids. Germline V CDR1 and CDR2: SGHRS, YFSETQ. The CDR3 nucleotides read TGCGCCAGCAGCCTGAGGTTGGACACCAGGGAGCTGTTTTTT. Its protein is CASSLRLDTRELFF.

The chain recombines TRBV12-1 with TRBJ1-4; TRBD1 is taken as the D call from the table, unchecked against the DNA. TRBV12-1 is a listed pseudogene. The length of the CDR3 is 19 residues. CDR3 coding DNA: TGTGCCAGCAGCTTTGAACGGACAGGGGCGTTAACAACTAATGAAAAACTGTTTTTT. Protein product: CASSFERTGALTTNEKLFF.

This clonotype has a handful of counts. The genes are TRBV12-3 or TRBV12-4 and TRBJ1-1; D is unresolved. With 6 bases removed from V and 9 bases from J, the gap between germline ends came to 11 bases. There are 11 residues in the CDR3. CDR3 nucleotide sequence: TGTGCCAGCAGCCGCGACGTTAAAGCTTTCTTT. Translation: CASSRDVKAFF.

J is TRBJ2-2 and V is TRBV29-1, with D unresolved. The CDR3 runs to 12 residues. Deletions cut 6 bases from V and 8 bases from J, with 13 bases between. CDR1 and CDR2 from the germline V gene are SQVTM and ANQGSEA. Here the CDR3 DNA reads TGCAGCGTCGGAGTGCCTTGGGGGGAGCTGTTTTTT. Its translation is CSVGVPWGELFF.

J is TRBJ2-7 and V is TRBV12-3 or TRBV12-4; D assignment may be TRBD1 or TRBD2 (5 bases each). V shed 6 bases and J shed 4 bases, with 22 bases lying between them. This CDR3 is built from 16 residues. CDR3 region: CASRAPGPLGPYEQYF. CDR3 DNA: TGTGCCAGCAGGGCTCCGGGACCCCTAGGGCCTTACGAGCAGTACTTC.

This clonotype came up a few times. This chain uses TRBV7-9 with TRBJ2-1, with 9 bases lining up with TRBD2. The CDR3 sequence is 15 residues long. The trim removed 3 bases at V and 6 bases at J, leaving 6 bases unmatched. The germline gives CDR1 SEHNR, CDR2 FQNEAQ (reference sequence). The CDR3 sequence: CASSLGGRGGNEQFF. CDR3 DNA: TGTGCCAGCAGCTTGGGCGGGAGGGGTGGCAATGAGCAGTTCTTC.

This clonotype was counted between two and nine times. The chain carries TRBV5-4 and TRBJ1-6; D is uncertain. Germline-derived CDR1 and CDR2 are SGHNT and YYREEE (reference sequence). Deletions cut 0 bases from V and 9 bases from J, with 10 bases between. This CDR3 comprises 14 residues. Here the CDR3 DNA reads TGTGCCAGCAGCTTGGGGCAGATTGCTTCACCCCTCCACTTT. As protein: CASSLGQIASPLHF.

This clonotype has a handful of counts. V usage is TRBV3-1 and J usage is TRBJ2-1, with D possibly TRBD2 on 5 matching bases. The V gene's germline CDR1 is LGHDT and CDR2 YNNKEL (reference sequence). V was clipped by 1 base and J by 3 bases, with 13 bases between them. This CDR3 is built from 16 residues. The CDR3 loop reads CASSQGFQRSYNEQFF. The CDR3 DNA sequence: TGTGCCAGCAGCCAAGGTTTCCAGCGGAGCTACAATGAGCAGTTCTTC.

The J gene is TRBJ1-1, the V gene TRBV19; D is undetermined. This CDR3 is built from 13 residues. Germline CDR1 and CDR2: LNHDA and SQIVND (reference sequence). The ends were cut back, 5 bases at V and 5 bases at J, with 12 bases in the middle. This CDR3 reads CASSQVSRTEAFF. In DNA, the CDR3 is TGTGCCAGTAGTCAGGTCAGTAGGACTGAAGCTTTCTTT.

V and J are TRBV7-8 and TRBJ1-2, with TRBD1 matching over 10 bases. The CDR3 runs to 17 residues. J lost 0 bases, V lost 5 bases, and 9 bases had no gene match. From germline, CDR1 is SGHVS and CDR2 FQNEAQ. CDR3 nucleotide sequence: TGTGCCAGCAGCCTTTCCGGGACAGGGGTCACTAACTATGGCTACACCTTC. Its protein is CASSLSGTGVTNYGYTF. Using reference TRBV7-8 and TRBJ1-2 for the parts outside the CDR3, the full variable domain is GAGVSQSPRYKVAKRGQDVALRCDPISGHVSLFWYQQALGQGPEFLTYFQNEAQLDKSGLPSDRFFAERPEGSVSTLKIQRTQQEDSAVYLCASSLSGTGVTNYGYTFGSGTRLTVV.

The J gene is TRBJ1-6, the V gene TRBV12-3 or TRBV12-4; unclear D gene. V lost 5 bases and J 6 bases, leaving 11 bases between the germline ends. The CDR3 covers 14 residues. CDR3 residues: CASSTRFSNSPLHF. The CDR3 DNA is TGTGCCAGCAGTACGAGATTTTCTAATTCACCCCTCCACTTT.

The chain joins TRBV6-2 or TRBV6-3 to TRBJ2-7, with TRBD1 matching 9 bases. CDR3 length: 16 amino acids. In germline, CDR1 is MNHEY, CDR2 SVGEGT. V lost 3 bases to trimming and J lost 2 bases; unmatched junction nucleotides: 8. The CDR3 coding sequence is TGTGCCAGCAGTTATTCCGGACAGGGGCATACCTACGAGCAGTACTTC. It is translated as CASSYSGQGHTYEQYF.

The chain links TRBV6-1 to TRBJ2-2; 8 bases agree with TRBD1. The CDR3 is 15 amino acids. The germline V gene encodes CDR1 MNHNS and CDR2 SASEGT. The ends lost 7 bases at V and 1 base at J; junction bases unmatched: 5. Here the CDR3 reads CASTHRGVNTGELFF. CDR3 coding DNA: TGTGCCAGCACCCACAGGGGGGTGAACACCGGGGAGCTGTTTTTT.

This clonotype appeared a few times. The chain is built from TRBV4-2 and TRBJ2-5; 7 bases are a match to TRBD1. Unmatched junction bases numbered 5, after V lost 4 bases and J lost 3 bases. Germline V gene lookup returns CDR1 LGHNA and CDR2 YNFKEQ. The CDR3 extends over 14 amino acids. The DNA of the CDR3 is TGTGCCAGCAGCCGACAGGGTGCGGAAGAGACCCAGTACTTC. Protein sequence: CASSRQGAEETQYF.

There are a few counts of this clonotype. The rearrangement uses TRBV12-3 or TRBV12-4 and TRBJ2-3; D possibly uses TRBD1 or TRBD2 (5 bases each). The CDR3 is made up of 14 amino acids. With 7 bases removed from V and 0 bases from J, the gap between germline ends came to 11 bases. CDR3 in amino acids: CASIPGGSTDTQYF. The CDR3 DNA reads as TGTGCCAGCATTCCTGGGGGAAGCACAGATACGCAGTATTTT.

This clonotype has just a few counts. The J gene is TRBJ2-7, the V gene TRBV10-1; 7 nucleotides line up with TRBD1. With 2 bases clipped from V and 1 base from J, the junction kept 11 bases outside the gene matches. This CDR3 is built from 17 residues. In germline, CDR1 is WNHNN, CDR2 SYGVQD (reference sequence). The CDR3, as DNA: TGCGCCAGCAGTGAGCTAATGGGGCCAGGGGGATCCTACGAGCAGTACTTC. It is translated as CASSELMGPGGSYEQYF.

The gene calls are TRBV4-1 and TRBJ1-5; the match to TRBD1 covers 8 bases. The V gene's germline CDR1 is MGHRA and CDR2 YSYEKL. V trimming: 3 bases; J trimming: 7 bases; junction bases outside the gene matches: 5. The CDR3 extends over 14 amino acids. The CDR3 is CASSQSTGDQPQHF. As DNA, the CDR3 is TGCGCCAGCAGCCAGTCGACAGGGGACCAGCCCCAGCATTTT.